This T cell receptor beta chain was identified in a study of immune evolution from preneoplasia to lung adenocarcinoma (dated by TCRdb to about 2021). Regarding the research as a whole: HLA loss of heterozygosity was observed in approximately 7%, 15% and 30% of AIS, MIA and ADC lesions, respectively, and was not observed in any AAH lesions. POLYSOLVER was used to infer class I HLA alleles from exome data, and LOHHLA was used to detect allele-specific HLA loss. TCR sequencing data came from 51 patients. In total, the cohort included roughly 49 patients with pulmonary nodules, all of whom underwent surgical resection. Resected precursor lesions (AAH, AIS, MIA) and invasive adenocarcinomas were compared with paired morphologically normal lung tissue. The study reported that about 100 samples were used for TCR sequencing. Sample size was determined by specimen availability and not by a prior power calculation. The study profiled immune contexture across lung adenocarcinoma precursors and invasive adenocarcinoma using immune gene expression, TCR sequencing and multiplex immunofluorescence. The immune data were integrated with whole exome sequencing and methylation data from the same cohort of nodules.

Using the immunoSEQ hsTCRbeta Kit, TCR beta CDR3 regions were sequenced from DNA. The original methods were these. TCR sequencing data were analysed with the ImmunoSEQ Analyzer. T cell clonality was calculated on productive rearrangements as 1 minus Pielou's evenness. To measure T cell diversity, the inverse Simpson index was applied to productive templates. T cell density was defined as TCR beta template counts normalized to usable DNA, with usable DNA estimated by amplification and sequencing of housekeeping genes. Two-sided Kruskal-Wallis tests were used to compare TCR metrics across histologic stages. The source is immuneACCESS, and TCRdb retained only in-frame sequences with V and J called. Part of the clones is not carried over; for the studies checked, unresolved V genes explain less than half of this, and the remainder is unexplained. Clone size and V and J calls were adopted from that table, with D and trimming inferred from the DNA. The sample table holds around 40,000 clones, of which over 75% were seen once. Clones ranked in the top ten supply around 5% of the sample.

On this clone: Its recognized antigen is unknown. No much larger clone is present one base from it, and per-base qualities are unavailable.

The investigation overall reported the following: The findings were based on association rather than direct causation, and larger cohorts with long-term follow-up and longitudinal biopsies were deemed needed. Normal lung had the highest top T cell clone frequencies, which appeared to decline progressively from AAH through AIS, MIA and invasive adenocarcinoma. The highest T cell clonality was observed in KRAS-mutant nodules compared with EGFR-mutant or double wild-type lesions. Because all patients came from Japan and China, whether the findings apply to Western populations was uncertain. The highest clonality was observed in normal lung, whereas higher T cell density and diversity but lower clonality appeared to be present in later-stage lesions.

The patients had resection in Japan or China between about 2014 and 2018. Two lung cancer pathologists independently confirmed the histologic diagnosis of each case on H&E slides. To enrich premalignant or tumor cells for nucleic acid extraction, macro-dissection was performed after pathologic assessment. DNA was isolated from FFPE tissue using the AllPrep DNA/RNA FFPE Kit. V is trimmed back by 6 bases and J by 3 bases, and the junction contains 4 bases that no gene match accounts for. In the germline V gene, CDR1 corresponds to SQVTM and CDR2 to ANQGSEA. There are 13 amino acids in the CDR3, from cysteine to phenylalanine inclusive. Solely the CDR3 DNA is kept, with 39 bases framed from the first base.

The chain is made from TRBV29-1 and TRBJ1-4; a stretch of 7 junction bases matches TRBD1. This clonotype originated in a person in their sixties or seventies with lung adenocarcinoma. Sequenced material: FFPE invasive lung adenocarcinoma tissue. The meaning of the sample's cell subset or site label: frankly invasive lung adenocarcinoma (ADC). The bases are TGCAGCGTAAACAGGGGCTCTAATGAAAAACTGTTTTTT. Its translation reads: CSVNRGSNEKLFF.